This is a list of T cell receptor beta chains from one sample in a study of EBV T-cell therapy then PD-1 blockade in nasopharyngeal carcinoma. The antigens for these receptors are not known. Clones were sequenced by immunoSEQ multiplex PCR, and TCRdb holds only the in-frame ones, with some missing. The profile shows tens of thousands of clones, 82% of them singletons. The specimen comprised CD8+ T cells from blood, sampled at day -245 from a patient whose treatment included autologous EBV-specific T cells and nivolumab. Every receptor here comes from a middle-aged man with nasopharyngeal carcinoma. Each CDR3 is given with its conserved first and last residue. The D gene is left open where the match is weak. Rows give clone size only sometimes, using once, few, many, or a class for an expanded clone.

>14|TRBJ2-7|TRBV28|-|TRBD1
CASSPRTGSYEQYF
TGTGCCAGCAGTCCCCGGACAGGTAGCTACGAGCAGTACTTC
>13|TRBJ2-1|TRBV6-2/TRBV6-3|-|-
CASSLGSGAEQFF
TGTGCCAGCAGTTTAGGGAGTGGGGCTGAGCAGTTCTTC
>16|TRBJ1-2|TRBV28|-|TRBD1
CASSSLDREIVYGYTF
TGTGCCAGCAGTTCCCTGGACAGGGAGATTGTCTATGGCTACACCTTC
>14|TRBJ1-6|TRBV24-1|-|-
CATSGSMYNSPLHF
TGTGCCACCAGTGGATCAATGTATAATTCACCCCTCCACTTT
>15|TRBJ2-7|TRBV9|-|-
CASSVVPGSGYEQYF
TGTGCCAGCAGCGTAGTCCCTGGATCGGGCTACGAGCAGTACTTC
>13|TRBJ1-4|TRBV6-5|few|-
CASSHPTDEKLFF
TGTGCCAGCAGTCACCCGACAGATGAAAAACTGTTTTTT
>14|TRBJ1-1|TRBV27|-|TRBD1
CASSSGQGSPEAFF
TGTGCCAGCAGCTCCGGACAGGGTAGCCCTGAAGCTTTCTTT
>13|TRBJ2-7|TRBV6-2/TRBV6-3|-|TRBD1
CASSDDRDYEQYF
TGTGCCAGCAGTGATGACAGGGACTACGAGCAGTACTTC
>13|TRBJ2-5|TRBV9|-|-
CASSVGGAETQYF
TGTGCCAGCAGCGTAGGTGGCGCCGAGACCCAGTACTTC
>14|TRBJ2-1|TRBV19|-|-
CASSTSATYNEQFF
TGTGCCAGTAGTACTAGCGCCACCTACAATGAGCAGTTCTTC
>13|TRBJ1-6|TRBV2|-|TRBD1
CASSEYRGSPLHF
TGTGCCAGCAGTGAATACAGGGGTTCACCCCTCCACTTT
>14|TRBJ2-1|TRBV6-4|once|TRBD1
CASSSGTGGNEQFF
TGTGCCAGCAGTTCCGGGACAGGGGGGAATGAGCAGTTCTTC
>19|TRBJ2-7|TRBV7-8|-|TRBD2
CASSSRLPGLAGGRYEQYF
TGTGCCAGCAGCTCGAGGCTCCCGGGACTAGCGGGGGGGCGATACGAGCAGTACTTC
>15|TRBJ1-3|TRBV6-2/TRBV6-3|-|-
CASSYDWGNGNTIYF
TGTGCCAGCAGTTACGACTGGGGGAATGGAAACACCATATATTTT
>13|TRBJ1-2|TRBV9|-|TRBD1
CASSTRDSYGYTF
TGTGCCAGCAGCACCCGGGACAGCTATGGCTACACCTTC
>12|TRBJ1-3|TRBV5-5|-|-
CASTEGGNTIYF
TGTGCCAGCACCGAGGGTGGAAACACCATATATTTT